These T cell receptor beta chains were read from a single sample in a study of neurological immune-mediated disorders. Using its own MiXCR run on the 5' RACE reads, TCRdb lists one record per CDR3 protein. The sample lists about 66,000 distinct CDR3 sequences, less than 5.5% seen once, with 6.5% to 7.5% in the top ten. The sequencing sample was made of PBMCs. The receptor source for this set is a man aged 30 to 39 with multiple sclerosis. Each CDR3 is given with its conserved first and last residue. Fields, in order: J gene, D gene, CDR3 length, V gene, clone size, CDR3 protein, CDR3 DNA. D genes are given only for firm matches. Clone size is shown for a subset of rows, as once, few, many or a class of expanded clone.

>TRBJ1-4|TRBD1|15|TRBV20-1|many
CSARSPTGLNEKLFF
TGCAGTGCTAGGTCGCCGACAGGGCTTAATGAAAAACTGTTTTTT
>TRBJ1-1|NA|14|TRBV10-3|many
CAISESGGQGEAFF
TGTGCCATCAGTGAGTCGGGTGGGCAGGGAGAAGCTTTCTTT
>TRBJ2-7|NA|16|TRBV20-1|many
CSAREDRRLETYEQYF
TGCAGTGCTAGAGAGGATAGGAGACTAGAGACCTACGAGCAGTACTTC
>TRBJ2-3|NA|11|TRBV7-8|many
CASSLLPGGDF
TGTGCCAGCAGCTTATTACCCGGTGGCGATTTT
>TRBJ1-1|NA|14|TRBV11-2|many
CASSLERSNTEAFF
TGTGCCAGCAGCTTAGAACGCTCGAACACTGAAGCTTTCTTT
>TRBJ2-1|NA|13|TRBV29-1|NA
CSVESPGDEEQFF
TGCAGCGTTGAAAGTCCGGGGGACGAGGAGCAGTTCTTC
>TRBJ2-2|NA|15|TRBV5-1|many
CASSSLWEDTGELFF
TGCGCCAGCAGCTCCCTTTGGGAGGACACCGGGGAGCTGTTTTTT
>TRBJ1-1|NA|13|TRBV5-1|many
CASQEMVSGEAFF
TGCGCCAGCCAGGAGATGGTCAGTGGGGAAGCTTTCTTT
>TRBJ1-2|NA|13|TRBV29-1|many
CSARPGPDYGYTF
TGCAGCGCCCGACCTGGGCCCGACTATGGCTACACCTTC
>TRBJ2-1|TRBD2|15|TRBV5-1|NA
CASSSTSGGYNEQFF
TGCGCCAGCAGCTCCACTAGCGGGGGTTACAATGAGCAGTTCTTC
>TRBJ2-1|NA|15|TRBV3-1|many
CASSQDGSIDNEQFF
TGTGCCAGCAGCCAAGATGGTTCGATTGACAATGAGCAGTTCTTC
>TRBJ1-2|NA|13|TRBV24-1|medium-sized
CATSDRANYGYTF
TGTGCCACCAGTGACCGAGCGAACTATGGCTACACCTTC
>TRBJ2-7|TRBD1|15|TRBV5-1|many
CASRLGQGRAYEQYF
TGCGCCAGCAGATTGGGACAGGGAAGGGCCTACGAGCAGTACTTC
>TRBJ1-1|NA|14|TRBV7-2|many
CASSLTARATEAFF
TGTGCCAGCAGCTTAACCGCCAGGGCCACTGAAGCTTTCTTT
>TRBJ1-3|NA|16|TRBV27|NA
CASSPSGISRTNTIYF
TGTGCCAGCAGCCCATCTGGGATTTCAAGAACGAACACCATATATTTT
>TRBJ2-4|TRBD1|16|TRBV5-1|few
CASSLDHQGVKNIQYF
TGCGCCAGCAGCTTGGACCATCAGGGGGTCAAAAACATTCAGTACTTC
>TRBJ2-1|TRBD2|15|TRBV7-9|many
CASSSRLAGSGEQFF
TGTGCCAGCAGTTCCCGACTAGCGGGTTCGGGGGAGCAGTTCTTC
>TRBJ2-2|NA|15|TRBV11-2|many
CASSRPERETGELFF
TGTGCCAGCAGCCGACCAGAGAGGGAGACCGGGGAGCTGTTTTTT
>TRBJ1-1|NA|13|TRBV2|many
CASSEVTDPEAFF
TGTGCCAGCAGTGAAGTGACCGACCCTGAAGCTTTCTTT
>TRBJ1-2|TRBD1|15|TRBV5-1|many
CASSLDWTGVYGYTF
TGCGCCAGCAGCTTGGATTGGACAGGGGTCTATGGCTACACCTTC
>TRBJ1-2|TRBD1|14|TRBV15|many
CATSRAQGQSGYTF
TGTGCCACCAGCAGAGCACAGGGGCAGTCTGGCTACACCTTC
>TRBJ2-1|TRBD2|12|TRBV20-1|many
CSARRGGGEQFF
TGCAGTGCTAGGCGGGGGGGCGGTGAGCAGTTCTTC
>TRBJ1-6|TRBD1|15|TRBV15|few
CATSGRQGISSPLHF
TGTGCCACCAGCGGAAGACAGGGAATAAGTTCACCCCTCCACTTT
>TRBJ2-1|TRBD2|15|TRBV3-1|many
CASSPSGGRYNEQFF
TGTGCCAGCAGCCCGAGCGGGGGGAGATACAATGAGCAGTTCTTC
>TRBJ2-7|TRBD1|16|TRBV5-5|many
CASSMGQIVTNYEQYF
TGTGCCAGCAGCATGGGACAGATTGTGACGAATTACGAGCAGTACTTC
>TRBJ1-1|NA|14|TRBV5-5|many
CASSLRAGHAEAFF
TGTGCCAGCAGCTTGAGGGCAGGGCATGCTGAAGCTTTCTTT
>TRBJ1-1|NA|12|TRBV11-2|NA
CASSLEGSEAFF
TGTGCCAGCAGCTTAGAGGGGAGTGAAGCTTTCTTT
>TRBJ2-3|NA|14|TRBV20-1|NA
CSSVWGPSTDTQYF
TGCAGTTCCGTATGGGGACCTAGCACAGATACGCAGTATTTT
>TRBJ1-1|NA|14|TRBV10-3|NA
CAISEEGWDTEAFF
TGTGCCATCAGTGAGGAGGGGTGGGACACTGAAGCTTTCTTT
>TRBJ1-4|TRBD1|15|TRBV28|many
CASSLVGTVNEKLFF
TGTGCCAGCAGTTTAGTCGGGACAGTCAATGAAAAACTGTTTTTT
>TRBJ2-3|NA|13|TRBV20-1|many
CSAHGARTDTQYF
TGCAGTGCTCATGGGGCGAGGACAGATACGCAGTATTTT
>TRBJ2-1|NA|13|TRBV4-1|many
CASSQESGNEQFF
TGCGCCAGCAGCCAAGAATCAGGGAATGAGCAGTTCTTC
>TRBJ2-7|NA|12|TRBV20-1|few
CSAKYGAQEQYF
TGCAGTGCCAAGTATGGGGCGCAAGAGCAGTACTTC
>TRBJ2-3|TRBD1|15|TRBV2|many
CASTLGQGVSDTQYF
TGTGCCAGCACGCTCGGACAGGGAGTATCAGATACGCAGTATTTT
>TRBJ2-2|NA|15|TRBV7-9|few
CASSPGRSYTGELFF
TGTGCCAGCAGCCCTGGACGGAGTTACACCGGGGAGCTGTTTTTT
>TRBJ1-5|NA|14|TRBV6-6|many
CASRFQGSNQPQHF
TGTGCCAGCAGATTCCAGGGGTCGAATCAGCCCCAGCATTTT
>TRBJ1-1|NA|17|TRBV5-1|NA
CASSLGVWEGTNTEAFF
TGCGCCAGCAGCTTGGGGGTGTGGGAGGGAACGAACACTGAAGCTTTCTTT
>TRBJ2-7|TRBD1|14|TRBV5-1|many
CASSVSQGANEQYF
TGCGCCAGCAGCGTTTCACAGGGGGCCAACGAGCAGTACTTC
>TRBJ1-1|NA|14|TRBV4-1|many
CASSQDGRNTEAFF
TGCGCCAGCAGCCAAGATGGGAGGAACACTGAAGCTTTCTTT
>TRBJ2-1|NA|10|TRBV29-1|many
CSVVGNEQFF
TGCAGCGTTGTCGGTAATGAGCAGTTCTTC
>TRBJ2-5|NA|15|TRBV4-1|few
CASSQDRGAGETQYF
TGCGCCAGCAGCCAAGATCGGGGGGCTGGGGAGACCCAGTACTTC
>TRBJ1-2|TRBD1|16|TRBV4-1|many
CASSRPPGQAAYGYTF
TGCGCCAGCAGCAGACCACCGGGACAGGCCGCCTATGGCTACACCTTC
>TRBJ1-2|TRBD1|16|TRBV3-1|few
CASSQAGTGVLYGYTF
TGTGCCAGCAGCCAGGCCGGGACAGGGGTCCTATATGGCTACACCTTC
>TRBJ2-3|TRBD2|16|TRBV5-1|few
CASSLDAGVGTDTQYF
TGCGCCAGCAGCTTGGATGCGGGGGTAGGAACAGATACGCAGTATTTT